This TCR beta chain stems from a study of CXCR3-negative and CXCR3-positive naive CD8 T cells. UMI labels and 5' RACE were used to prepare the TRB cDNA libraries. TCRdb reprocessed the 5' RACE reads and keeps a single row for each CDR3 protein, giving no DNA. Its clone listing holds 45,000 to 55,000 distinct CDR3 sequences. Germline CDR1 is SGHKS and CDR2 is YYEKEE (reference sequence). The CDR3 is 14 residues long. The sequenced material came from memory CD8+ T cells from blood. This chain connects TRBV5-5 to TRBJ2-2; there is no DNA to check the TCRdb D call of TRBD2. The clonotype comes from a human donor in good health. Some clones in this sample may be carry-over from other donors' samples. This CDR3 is CASSPPEGTGELFF.